This paragraph covers one T cell receptor (beta chain) sequence. Antigen specificity is unknown. The junction had 5 bases not matched to a gene; V was cut back by 2 bases and J by 0 bases. The CDR3 has 16 amino acids. Germline V gene sequence: CDR1 MGHRA, CDR2 YSYEKL. While unrecorded immune exposures were likely, the donors were nominally healthy when sampled. Researchers ran the PCR with 60 Vbeta and 13 Jbeta primers. TCRdb's table, derived via immunoSEQ multiplex PCR, lists solely in-frame clones and lacks some. The data show approximately 220,000 clones, roughly 85% seen once. This specimen belongs to a study of cytomegalovirus exposure and HLA in healthy donors. Overall study context: As an earlier analysis found, 150 million to 200 million T cells yielded about 120 million unique TCR beta sequences. The study placed around 85% of its 398 genotyped donors in the Caucasian-associated ancestry cluster.

Study findings and constraints: Upon later analysis, TCR association rates were observed to vary by HLA locus, being highest for DRB1 and lowest for HLA-C.

The receptor was derived from a male donor in good health and CMV-seronegative. The chain employs TRBV4-1 and TRBJ2-7; TRBD1 aligns across 9 bases. Sequencing input: PBMCs. The CDR3 DNA follows: TGCGCCAGCAGCCAAATGGGACAGGGTGGCTCCTACGAGCAGTACTTC. It specifies CASSQMGQGGSYEQYF.